Below are 2 T cell receptor beta chains sequenced from a single sample in a study of control samples from healthy donors and cancer patients. TCRdb's copy holds only in-frame clones and misses some; the assay was immunoSEQ multiplex PCR. The table has fewer than 120,000 clones, around 89% seen once. The specimen was PBMCs. These receptors were taken from a woman in her sixties with lung cancer.

The V gene is TRBV4-1, the J gene TRBJ1-2, with 10 bases that match TRBD1. With V trimmed by 9 bases and J by 1 base, 8 bases remained unmatched. Germline CDR1 is MGHRA and CDR2 is YSYEKL. The CDR3 has 15 amino acids. The CDR3 here is CASAGTGANNYGYTF. The CDR3 bases are TGCGCCAGTGCCGGGACAGGGGCCAATAACTATGGCTACACCTTC.

The V and J genes are TRBV19 and TRBJ1-2; D remains ambiguous. V was shortened by 9 bases and J by 4 bases, with 18 bases between the two germline ends. Germline CDR1 reads LNHDA; CDR2 reads SQIVND (reference sequence). The CDR3 consists of 14 residues. This CDR3 reads CASDGPTKPYGYTF. The CDR3 DNA follows: TGTGCCAGCGACGGACCGACCAAACCCTATGGCTACACCTTC.